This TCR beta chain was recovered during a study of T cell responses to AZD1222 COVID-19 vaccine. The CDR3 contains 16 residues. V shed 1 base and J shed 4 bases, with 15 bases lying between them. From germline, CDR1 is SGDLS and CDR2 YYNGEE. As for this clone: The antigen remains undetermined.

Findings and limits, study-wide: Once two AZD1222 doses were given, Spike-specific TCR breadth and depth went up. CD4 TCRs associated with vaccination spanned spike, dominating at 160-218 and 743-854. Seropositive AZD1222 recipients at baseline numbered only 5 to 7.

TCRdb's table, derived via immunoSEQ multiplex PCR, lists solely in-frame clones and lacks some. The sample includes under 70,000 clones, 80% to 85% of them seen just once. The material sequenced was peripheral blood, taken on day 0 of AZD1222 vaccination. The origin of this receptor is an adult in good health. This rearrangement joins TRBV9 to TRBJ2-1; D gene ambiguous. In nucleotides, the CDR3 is TGTGCCAGCAGCGTAAGTGTGCTAGTGGGGTACAATGAGCAGTTCTTC. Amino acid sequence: CASSVSVLVGYNEQFF.